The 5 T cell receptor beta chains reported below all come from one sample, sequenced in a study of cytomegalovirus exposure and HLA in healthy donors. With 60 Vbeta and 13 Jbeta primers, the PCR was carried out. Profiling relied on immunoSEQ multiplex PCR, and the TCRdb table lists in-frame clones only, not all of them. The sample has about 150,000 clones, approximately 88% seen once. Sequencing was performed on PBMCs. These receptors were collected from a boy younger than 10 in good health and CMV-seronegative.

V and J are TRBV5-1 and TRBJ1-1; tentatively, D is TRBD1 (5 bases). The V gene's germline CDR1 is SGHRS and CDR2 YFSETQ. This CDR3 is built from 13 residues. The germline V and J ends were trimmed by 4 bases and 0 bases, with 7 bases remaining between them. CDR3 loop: CASSAGVNTEAFF. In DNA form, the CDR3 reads TGCGCCAGCAGCGCGGGGGTGAACACTGAAGCTTTCTTT.

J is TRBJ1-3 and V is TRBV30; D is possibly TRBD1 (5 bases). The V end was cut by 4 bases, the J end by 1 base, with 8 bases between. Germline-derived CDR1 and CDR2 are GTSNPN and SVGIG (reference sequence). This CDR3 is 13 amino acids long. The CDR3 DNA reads TGTGCCTGGACAGGGTCATCTGGAAACACCATATATTTT. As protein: CAWTGSSGNTIYF. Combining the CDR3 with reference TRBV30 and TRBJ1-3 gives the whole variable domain SQTIHQWPATLVQPVGSPLSLECTVEGTSNPNLYWYRQAAGRGLQLLFYSVGIGQISSEVPQNLSASRPQDRQFILSSKKLLLSDSGFYLCAWTGSSGNTIYFGEGSWLTVV.

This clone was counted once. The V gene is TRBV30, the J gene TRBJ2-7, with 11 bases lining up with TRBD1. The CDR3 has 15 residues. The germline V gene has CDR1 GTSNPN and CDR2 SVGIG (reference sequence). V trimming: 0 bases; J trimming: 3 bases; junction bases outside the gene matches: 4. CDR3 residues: CAWSVSGTGGYEQYF. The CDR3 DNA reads TGTGCCTGGAGTGTAAGTGGGACAGGGGGCTACGAGCAGTACTTC.

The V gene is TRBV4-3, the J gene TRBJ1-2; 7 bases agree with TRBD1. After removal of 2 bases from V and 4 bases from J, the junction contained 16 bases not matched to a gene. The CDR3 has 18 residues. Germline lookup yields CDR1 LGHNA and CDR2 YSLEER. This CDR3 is CASSQLQDRSIESYGYTF. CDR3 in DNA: TGCGCCAGCAGCCAACTCCAGGACAGGTCTATAGAGAGCTATGGCTACACCTTC.

The CDR3 protein is CAISERPNRGGRGNEQFF. The CDR3 DNA follows: TGTGCCATCAGTGAGCGCCCGAACAGGGGGGGTCGGGGCAATGAGCAGTTCTTC. The chain couples TRBV10-3 to TRBJ2-1, with D perhaps TRBD1 (8 bases). This CDR3 contains 18 residues. In germline, CDR1 is ENHRY, CDR2 SYGVKD. V was cut by 2 bases and J by 6 bases, with 23 bases left in between.